This T cell receptor (beta chain) originates from a study of metastatic and nonmetastatic thyroid tumors. For the study at large: Where malignant and benign thyroid patients were concerned, repertoires were compared across blood and tumor or nodule tissue.

The CDR3 contains 14 residues. Germline loops: CDR1 DFQATT, CDR2 SNEGSKA (reference sequence). The J segment lost 5 bases and the V segment lost 1 base, leaving 6 bases of the junction unmatched. In the original analysis: CDR3 differences across clinicopathological groups were used to build a distant-metastasis classifier for papillary thyroid cancer. TCRdb re-clonotyped the PCR reads via MiXCR. These V and J calls rely on TCRdb rather than the paper's analysis. The sample has about 30,000 clones, more than 20% seen once; the top ten hold under 10%. Findings and caveats of the study: The reported finding was significantly higher TCR beta diversity in malignant thyroid tumors relative to benign nodules, in blood and tumor.

There are many counts of this clone. The antigen remains undetermined. Treatment of any kind had been given to no patient before thyroid surgery. V is TRBV20-1 and J is TRBJ2-7, with TRBD2 matching 9 bases. The sequenced sample consisted of blood. This TCR was sampled from a female donor with papillary thyroid cancer or a benign thyroid nodule (not recorded which). Some clones in this sample may be carry-over from other donors' samples. The CDR3 coding sequence is TGCAGTGCTAGAGGCTCTAGCGGGAACCACGAGCAGTACTTC. This sequence encodes CSARGSSGNHEQYF.